This note documents a single T cell receptor (beta chain) sequence. Antigen: not known. The sample belongs to a study of cytomegalovirus exposure and HLA in healthy donors. Study-wide results and caveats: The study labeled 170 or so TCR beta chains cytomegalovirus-associated. Clonal expansion, a later analysis showed, was greater in HLA-associated TCR beta chains than in equally common others. A later analysis linked a missense variant in DCLRE1C to the trimming of TCR beta V and J genes.

The CDR3 covers 15 residues. The V end lost 2 bases, the J end lost 4 bases, and 12 bases lay between the germline ends. CDR1 is KGHSH, CDR2 LQKENI, per germline. PCR amplification relied on 60 Vbeta primers (plus 13 Jbeta primers). Assay used: immunoSEQ multiplex PCR; TCRdb lists only in-frame clones, some missing. The profile shows some 130,000 clones, over 50% of them singletons. V gene TRBV18 combines with J gene TRBJ2-1; D unclear. The TCR originated in a human donor in good health. The sample was PBMCs. CDR3 amino acids: CASSPKAASYNEQFF. The CDR3 nucleotides are TGTGCCAGCTCACCAAAGGCAGCGAGTTACAATGAGCAGTTCTTC.